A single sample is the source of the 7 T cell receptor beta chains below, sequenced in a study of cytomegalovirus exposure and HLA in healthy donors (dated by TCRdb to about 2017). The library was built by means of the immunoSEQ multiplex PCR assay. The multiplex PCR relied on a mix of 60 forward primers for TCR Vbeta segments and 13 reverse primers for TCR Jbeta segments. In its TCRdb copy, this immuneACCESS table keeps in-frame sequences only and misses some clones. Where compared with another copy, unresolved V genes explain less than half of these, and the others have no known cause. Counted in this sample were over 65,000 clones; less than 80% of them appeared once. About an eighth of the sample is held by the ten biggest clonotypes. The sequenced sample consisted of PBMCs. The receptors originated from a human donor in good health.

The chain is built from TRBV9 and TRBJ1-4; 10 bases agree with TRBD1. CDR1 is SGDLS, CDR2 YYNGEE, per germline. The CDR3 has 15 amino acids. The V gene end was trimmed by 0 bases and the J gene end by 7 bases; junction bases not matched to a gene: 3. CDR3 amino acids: CASSVEGTGAEKLFF. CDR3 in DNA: TGTGCCAGCAGCGTAGAAGGGACAGGGGCTGAAAAACTGTTTTTT.

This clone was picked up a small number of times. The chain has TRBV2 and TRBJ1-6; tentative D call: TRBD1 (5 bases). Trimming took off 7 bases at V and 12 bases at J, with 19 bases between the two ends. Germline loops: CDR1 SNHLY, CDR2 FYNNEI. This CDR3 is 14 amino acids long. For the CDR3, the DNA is TGTGCCAGCACAATCCCGCGGGACTCGGGACCCCTCCACTTT. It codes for CASTIPRDSGPLHF.

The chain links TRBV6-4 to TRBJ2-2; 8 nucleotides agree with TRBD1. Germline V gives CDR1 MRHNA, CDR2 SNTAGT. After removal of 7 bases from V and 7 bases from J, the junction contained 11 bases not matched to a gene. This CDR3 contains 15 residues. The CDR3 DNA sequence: TGTGCCAGCAACCGAGCGCAGGGGGCGGGCGGGGAGCTGTTTTTT. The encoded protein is CASNRAQGAGGELFF.

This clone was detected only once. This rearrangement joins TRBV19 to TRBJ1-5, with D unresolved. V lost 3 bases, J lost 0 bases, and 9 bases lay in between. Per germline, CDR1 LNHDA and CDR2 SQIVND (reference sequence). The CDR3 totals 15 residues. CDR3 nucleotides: TGTGCCAGTAGTATTAGCACGTATAGCAATCAGCCCCAGCATTTT. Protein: CASSISTYSNQPQHF.

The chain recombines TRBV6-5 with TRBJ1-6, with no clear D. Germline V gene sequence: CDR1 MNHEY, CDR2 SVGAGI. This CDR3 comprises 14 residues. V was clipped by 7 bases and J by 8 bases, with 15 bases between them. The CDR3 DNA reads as TGTGCCAGCACGCCGACAAGATCGTATTCACCCCTCCACTTT. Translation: CASTPTRSYSPLHF.

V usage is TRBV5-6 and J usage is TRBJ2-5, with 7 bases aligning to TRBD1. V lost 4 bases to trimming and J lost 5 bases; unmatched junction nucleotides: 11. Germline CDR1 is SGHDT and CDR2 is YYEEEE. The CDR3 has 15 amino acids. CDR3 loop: CASSIGQVGWETQYF. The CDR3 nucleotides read TGTGCCAGCAGCATCGGACAGGTGGGGTGGGAGACCCAGTACTTC.

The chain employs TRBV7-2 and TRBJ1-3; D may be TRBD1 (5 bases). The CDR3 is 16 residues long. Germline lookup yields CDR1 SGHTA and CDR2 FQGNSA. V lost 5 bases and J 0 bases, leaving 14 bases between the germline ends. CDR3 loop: CASSPGQGLSGNTIYF. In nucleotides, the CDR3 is TGTGCCAGCAGCCCCGGTCAGGGCCTCTCTGGAAACACCATATATTTT.